The TCR beta chain described here comes from a study of CD8+ T cells in alopecia areata. Whole-study context: Tofacitinib therapy lasting 6 to 18 months was followed by 6 months off drug. Findings and limits, study-wide: When scalp samples are sequenced, resident alphabeta T cells of normal skin are also captured. Numerous clones, expanded in lesions, remained in scalp and blood during tofacitinib.

Extraction of RNA preceded its reverse transcription into cDNA, which served as the sequencing template. Measured with immunoSEQ multiplex PCR; TCRdb has only the in-frame clones, and not every one. The sample consists of 150,000 or so clones, 65% of them appearing once. The CDR3 length is 15 residues. The germline V gene has CDR1 MNHEY and CDR2 SVGAGI. V lost 2 bases, J lost 4 bases, and 9 bases lay in between. Worth noting for this clone: Its antigen remains unidentified.

Specified treatment: oral pan-JAK inhibitor, 5-10 mg twice daily. The study team obtained lesional scalp punch biopsies and peripheral blood from alopecia areata patients. This chain joins TRBV6-5 and TRBJ1-6, with D possibly TRBD1 on 6 matching bases. The origin of this receptor is a human donor with alopecia areata. This specimen consisted of CD4+ T cells sorted from blood, obtained at week 4, from a patient treated with tofacitinib. The CDR3 DNA follows: TGTGCCAGCAGTTACGACCAGGGGTATAATTCACCCCTCCACTTT. Residues: CASSYDQGYNSPLHF.